Detailed here is one TCR beta chain. Clones were sequenced by immunoSEQ multiplex PCR, and TCRdb holds only the in-frame ones, with some missing. The sample lists approximately 1.9 million clones, roughly 93% occurring once. These data belong to a study of shared clonotypes between healthy human individuals. CD45RO-negative cells were positively selected for CCR7, leaving out terminally differentiated effector memory CD45RA+ cells. CDR1 is SGHAT, CDR2 FQNNGV, per germline. This CDR3 region has 15 residues. V gave up 5 bases and J gave up 6 bases; unmatched junction bases: 9. This chain links TRBV11-2 with TRBJ2-1; 8 positions match TRBD1. The sequence came from a man between 18 and 35 years old in good health. Some clones in this sample may be carry-over from other donors' samples. Sequencing was done on a sample of naive CD8+ T cells from PBMCs. CDR3 region: CASSRDRGSSNEQFF. The CDR3 nucleotides are TGTGCCAGCAGCCGAGACAGGGGTAGTTCCAATGAGCAGTTCTTC.